This TCR beta chain was found in a study of cytomegalovirus exposure and HLA in healthy donors. The CDR3 totals 16 residues. Germline CDR1 LNHDA, CDR2 SQIVND (reference sequence). V lost 1 base to trimming and J lost 7 bases; unmatched junction nucleotides: 7. 60 Vbeta and 13 Jbeta primers were used in PCR. TCRdb's table, derived via immunoSEQ multiplex PCR, lists solely in-frame clones and lacks some. The sample includes about 140,000 clones, around 80% seen only once; the top ten take roughly 8.8%. Study findings and constraints: The study designated roughly 150 TCR beta chains cytomegalovirus-associated.

Turning to this clone: Its antigen is still unknown.

Donors were nominally healthy when sampled, though unrecorded immune exposures were likely. The genes are TRBV19 and TRBJ1-6, with TRBD1 identical over 7 bases. This receptor was identified in a woman aged 45 to 65 in good health and CMV-seropositive. The sample comprised PBMCs. CDR3 amino acids: CASSIGTGAENSPLHF. The CDR3 region has the DNA TGTGCCAGTAGTATAGGTACAGGGGCAGAAAATTCACCCCTCCACTTT. Based on the CDR3 plus reference TRBV19 and TRBJ1-6, the full variable domain is DGGITQSPKYLFRKEGQNVTLSCEQNLNHDAMYWYRQDPGQGLRLIYYSQIVNDFQKGDIAEGYSVSREKKESFPLTVTSAQKNPTAFYLCASSIGTGAENSPLHFGNGTRLTVT.